Given below is one T cell receptor beta chain in context. Clones were sequenced by immunoSEQ multiplex PCR, and TCRdb holds only the in-frame ones, with some missing. The sample gives about 410,000 clones, 80% to 95% of which show up once; 5.5% to 7.5% is in the top ten. This specimen belongs to a study of control samples from healthy donors and cancer patients. Germline V gene sequence: CDR1 SGHAT, CDR2 FQNNGV. V was shortened by 2 bases and J by 11 bases, with 12 bases between the two germline ends. This CDR3 region has 12 residues. This receptor was taken from a man aged 35-49 years with head and neck cancer. The sample taken for sequencing was PBMCs. V is TRBV11-2 and J is TRBJ1-1, with a tentative D call TRBD1 (5 bases). The CDR3 DNA reads TGTGCCAGCAGCTTATACGGGGAGGGGGCTTTCTTT. Protein sequence: CASSLYGEGAFF.